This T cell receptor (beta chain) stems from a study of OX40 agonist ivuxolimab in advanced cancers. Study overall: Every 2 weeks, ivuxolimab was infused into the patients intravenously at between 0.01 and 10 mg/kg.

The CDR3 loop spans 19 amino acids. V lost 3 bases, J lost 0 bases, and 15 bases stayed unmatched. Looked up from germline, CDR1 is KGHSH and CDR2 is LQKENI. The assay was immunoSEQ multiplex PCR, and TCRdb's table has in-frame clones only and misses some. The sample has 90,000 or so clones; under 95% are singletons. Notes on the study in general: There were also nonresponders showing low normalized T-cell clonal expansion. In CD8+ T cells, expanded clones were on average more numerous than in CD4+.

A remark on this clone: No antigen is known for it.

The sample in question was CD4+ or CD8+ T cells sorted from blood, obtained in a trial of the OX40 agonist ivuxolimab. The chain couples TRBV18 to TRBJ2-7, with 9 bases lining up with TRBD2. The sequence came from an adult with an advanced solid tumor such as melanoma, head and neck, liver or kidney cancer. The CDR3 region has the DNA TGTGCCAGCTCACCTACGGCGGGACTAGCAGTACGAAGCTCCTACGAGCAGTACTTC. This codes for CASSPTAGLAVRSSYEQYF.